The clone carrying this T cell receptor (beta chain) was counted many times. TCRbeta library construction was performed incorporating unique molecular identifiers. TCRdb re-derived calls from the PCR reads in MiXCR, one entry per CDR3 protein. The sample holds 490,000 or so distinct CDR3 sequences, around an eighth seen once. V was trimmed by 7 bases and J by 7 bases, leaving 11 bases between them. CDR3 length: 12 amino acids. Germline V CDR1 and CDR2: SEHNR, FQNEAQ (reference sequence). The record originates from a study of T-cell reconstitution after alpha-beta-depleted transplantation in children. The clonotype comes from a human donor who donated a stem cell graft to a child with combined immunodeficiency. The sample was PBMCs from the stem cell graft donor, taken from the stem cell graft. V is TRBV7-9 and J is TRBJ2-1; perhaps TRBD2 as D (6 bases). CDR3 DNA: TGTGCCAGCACCCAACGGGGGAATGAGCAGTTCTTC. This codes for CASTQRGNEQFF.